This entry features one T cell receptor (beta chain) sequence. This entry comes from a study of blood T cell repertoires in COVID-19. Study information: Material from acute and convalescent COVID-19 was sourced from the United States, Italy and Spain.

Individuals drawn from around 24 US areas were about 18 to 89 years old. This CDR3 contains 13 residues. Trimming cost V 4 bases and J 3 bases, with 10 bases left between them. CDR1 and CDR2 from the germline V gene are MNHEY and SVGAGI. Source study methods: Quantification of nucleated cells was approximated via reference gene primer amplification. Measured with immunoSEQ multiplex PCR; TCRdb has only the in-frame clones, and not every one. Clone size and the V and J calls come from that table; the DNA yielded D and trimming. The table lists approximately 300,000 clones, 85% of them singletons. V and J are TRBV6-5 and TRBJ2-7; possible D gene TRBD1, 6 bases. This sequence originates from a woman aged 30 to 39 who had been exposed to COVID-19. The sequencing sample was made of PBMCs or T cells enriched from blood (not recorded which). The DNA for the CDR3 is TGTGCCAGCAGTTTCGGGACAAGCTACGAGCAGTACTTC. Its protein product is CASSFGTSYEQYF.